The text below deals with one TCR beta chain. What it binds is unknown. These data come from a study of PD-1 blockade in classical Hodgkin lymphoma. Method: immunoSEQ multiplex PCR; TCRdb's copy keeps in-frame clones and lacks some. The sample consists of tens of thousands of clones, roughly four fifths of them appearing once. Germline CDR1 is GTSNPN and CDR2 is SVGIG (reference sequence). The ends were cut back, 0 bases at V and 2 bases at J, with 8 bases in the middle. The CDR3 extends over 13 amino acids. Specified time point: cycle 4 day 1 (C4D1), after less than 7 weeks of nivolumab. There was relapse after autologous stem cell transplantation in every patient, and there was variation in brentuximab vedotin exposure. By magnetic negative selection, CD4+ T cells were purified from thawed PBMCs. Study-wide results and limits: When set against healthy donors, newly diagnosed patients were reported to show lower baseline TCR diversity. Baseline diversity resembling that of newly diagnosed patients was seen in complete responders.

This sequence originates from a human donor with classical Hodgkin lymphoma. The chain joins TRBV30 to TRBJ2-7; D is unclear. Source: CD4+ T cells from blood, taken before the fourth cycle of nivolumab. The CDR3 is CAWSVAGAYEQYF. CDR3 bases: TGTGCCTGGAGTGTGGCAGGTGCCTACGAGCAGTACTTC.